This TCR beta chain was sequenced in a study of Ad26.COV2.S vaccination and SARS-CoV-2 variants. As for the study in general: Doses of Ad26.COV2.S were injected into muscle once or twice, 56 days apart. Study-level points and caveats: Following vaccination, spike-specific CD8+ and CD4+ T cell responses reportedly exhibited substantial breadth. Individuals receiving vaccine had higher spike-specific TCR breadth than placebo recipients did.

Of note for this clone: The antigen is undetermined.

Treatment: some 19 received Ad26.COV2.S at low or high dose, single or two shots; about 5 received placebo; per-sample allocation not given. Vaccine and placebo recipients were sampled on day 63 after the first injection. The CDR3 contains 13 residues. Trimming pared 2 bases from V and 4 bases from J, leaving 9 bases between. Germline loops: CDR1 MDHEN, CDR2 SYDVKM. The data were produced by immunoSEQ multiplex PCR, yet TCRdb's version contains in-frame clones alone and is incomplete. The repertoire consists of almost 400,000 clones, with approximately 89% occurring once and the leading ten covering about 1.9%.

The starting material was peripheral blood, obtained in a trial of Ad26.COV2.S vaccine versus placebo. This receptor was obtained from a person aged 18 to 59 who received the Ad26.COV2.S COVID-19 vaccine or a placebo. The chain has TRBV28 and TRBJ2-7; D is unresolved. This chain's CDR3 is CASSLGQIYEQYF. The CDR3, as DNA: TGTGCCAGCAGTTTAGGGCAGATATACGAGCAGTACTTC.